One sample yielded the 25 T cell receptor beta chains listed below, sequenced in a study of T cell clones after liver transplantation. Measured with immunoSEQ multiplex PCR; TCRdb has only the in-frame clones, and not every one. There are 65,000 to 85,000 clones in the sample; around four fifths occur only once, and 2% to 2.5% lies in the top ten. Specimen: CD4+ T cells from blood, collected roughly 48 months after liver transplant. The receptors were sampled from a human patient who received a liver transplant. These T cells may partly come from the graft donor.

V gene TRBV6-6 combines with J gene TRBJ1-1, with D possibly TRBD1 on 5 matching bases. Germline CDR1 MNHNY, CDR2 SVGAGI (reference sequence). Trimming left V 2 bases short and J 2 bases short, with 12 bases between. The CDR3 sequence is 15 residues long. CDR3 coding DNA: TGTGCCAGCAGTTACCATGTCCAGGGAAACACTGAAGCTTTCTTT. As protein: CASSYHVQGNTEAFF.

This clone has a single count. This chain uses TRBV29-1 with TRBJ1-2; 7 bases are shared with TRBD1. V dropped 5 bases and J dropped 5; count of bases not matched to a gene: 5. Germline V gene data show CDR1 as SQVTM and CDR2 as ANQGSEA. This CDR3 has 12 residues. The CDR3 region has the DNA TGCAGCGTTTTAACAGGGGAGTATGGCTACACCTTC. Encoded protein: CSVLTGEYGYTF. Complete variable domain (other parts from reference TRBV29-1 and TRBJ1-2): SAVISQKPSRDICQRGTSLTIQCQVDSQVTMMFWYRQQPGQSLTLIATANQGSEATYESGFVIDKFPISRPNLTFSTLTVSNMSPEDSSIYLCSVLTGEYGYTFGSGTRLTVV.

Details on this clone: This specimen includes other DNA sequences encoding the same CDR3. The chain carries TRBV5-1 and TRBJ2-7; 8 nucleotides agree with TRBD1. The CDR3 has 14 amino acids. V dropped 0 bases and J dropped 4; count of bases not matched to a gene: 3. Germline V gene lookup returns CDR1 SGHRS and CDR2 YFSETQ. The CDR3 sequence is CASSLGQGAYEQYF. For the CDR3, the DNA is TGCGCCAGCAGCTTGGGGCAGGGGGCGTACGAGCAGTACTTC.

This sequence joins TRBV5-3 and TRBJ2-3; 10 bases align to TRBD2. TRBV5-3 is an ORF, and what it does is uncertain. The CDR3 length is 18 residues. Trimming cost V 0 bases and J 3 bases; bases outside gene matches: 10. CDR3 loop: CARSLDLPAGGPTDTQYF. Written as DNA, the CDR3 is TGTGCCAGAAGCTTGGATCTACCAGCGGGGGGGCCGACAGATACGCAGTATTTT.

The chain carries TRBV10-3 and TRBJ1-6, with unresolved D. CDR1 is ENHRY and CDR2 is SYGVKD in the germline V gene. The CDR3 loop spans 14 amino acids. Trimming took 6 bases from V and 8 from J, leaving 14 bases between them. The CDR3 DNA sequence: TGTGCCATCAGGAACGGAGGTGGTGATTCACCCCTCCACTTT. Translated: CAIRNGGGDSPLHF.

The J gene is TRBJ1-5, the V gene TRBV6-6; D ambiguous. The CDR3 contains 14 residues. Germline V lookup: CDR1 MNHNY, CDR2 SVGAGI (reference sequence). Trimming pared 6 bases from V and 0 bases from J, leaving 9 bases between. The CDR3 region has the DNA TGTGCCAGCAGACCGCATAGTAGCAATCAGCCCCAGCATTTT. This encodes CASRPHSSNQPQHF.

The chain recombines TRBV7-2 with TRBJ2-1; possibly TRBD2 for D (6 bases). V was trimmed by 1 base and J by 6 bases, leaving 13 bases between them. The V gene's germline CDR1 is SGHTA and CDR2 FQGNSA. This CDR3 is built from 15 residues. The CDR3 nucleotides are TGTGCCAGCAGCTTAGGGGATCTGGGGGGCAATGAGCAGTTCTTC. It is translated as CASSLGDLGGNEQFF.

There are a few counts of this clone. The CDR3 DNA sequence: TGTGCCACCAGACAGGGCCTCTACAATTCACCCCTCCACTTT. Translated, it gives CATRQGLYNSPLHF. The chain carries TRBV19 and TRBJ1-6; 7 nucleotides match TRBD1. Germline CDR1 is LNHDA and CDR2 is SQIVND (reference sequence). The J segment lost 7 bases and the V segment lost 10 bases, leaving 10 bases of the junction unmatched. The CDR3 is 14 residues long.

This chain links TRBV18 with TRBJ1-6; no definite D call. Trimming left V 6 bases short and J 9 bases short, with 9 bases between. The length of the CDR3 is 12 residues. Germline CDR1 reads KGHSH; CDR2 reads LQKENI. The chain's CDR3 is CASSTDGSPLHF. The CDR3 DNA reads TGTGCCAGCTCCACGGACGGTTCACCCCTCCACTTT.

The chain couples TRBV5-6 to TRBJ2-7, with D uncertain. The CDR3 has 14 amino acids. Germline V lookup: CDR1 SGHDT, CDR2 YYEEEE. V was clipped by 2 bases and J by 0 bases, with 9 bases between them. CDR3 sequence: CASSFGLVSYEQYF. The CDR3 DNA sequence: TGTGCCAGCAGCTTCGGTTTAGTCTCCTACGAGCAGTACTTC.

This chain connects TRBV7-2 to TRBJ2-7; D is unresolved. The CDR3 has 13 residues. Trimming stripped 1 base from V and 2 bases from J, with 6 bases between. Looked up from germline, CDR1 is SGHTA and CDR2 is FQGNSA. CDR3 in DNA: TGTGCCAGCAGCTTAGTACCCCCCTACGAGCAGTACTTC. Its translation is CASSLVPPYEQYF.

The CDR3 loop is CASSPGRGLNNEQFF. Here the CDR3 DNA reads TGTGCCAGCTCACCTGGCAGGGGACTAAACAATGAGCAGTTCTTC. The V and J genes are TRBV18 and TRBJ2-1; D is perhaps TRBD2 (7 bases). This CDR3 has 15 amino acids. Trimming stripped 3 bases from V and 5 bases from J, with 14 bases between. Per the germline V gene, CDR1 is KGHSH and CDR2 is LQKENI.

This chain uses TRBV5-1 with TRBJ2-7; no definite D call. The CDR3 runs to 14 residues. Trimming shortened V by 4 bases and J by 2 bases, and 13 bases separated the two germline ends. Germline CDR1 SGHRS, CDR2 YFSETQ. CDR3 in amino acids: CASSPAPRAYEQYF. CDR3 coding DNA: TGCGCCAGCAGCCCGGCTCCTAGGGCCTACGAGCAGTACTTC.

This clone was seen a single time. The chain links TRBV28 to TRBJ1-1, with a possible D match to TRBD1 (6 bases). V lost 5 bases to trimming and J lost 11 bases, with 24 bases between them. CDR3 length: 15 residues. Germline-derived CDR1 and CDR2 are MDHEN and SYDVKM. The CDR3 DNA is TGTGCCAGCAGTAACTCCGGGACACGCCTTTTTAGGGCTTTCTTT. It is translated as CASSNSGTRLFRAFF.

The chain couples TRBV19 to TRBJ2-1; unclear D gene. CDR3 length: 16 amino acids. Trimming removed 2 bases from V and 0 bases from J, with 11 bases in between. CDR1 and CDR2 from the germline V gene are LNHDA and SQIVND (reference sequence). CDR3 nucleotides: TGTGCCAGTAGTATAAACCCCCCGGGCTCCTACAATGAGCAGTTCTTC. Translating gives CASSINPPGSYNEQFF.

J is TRBJ2-7 and V is TRBV5-6; D might be TRBD1 or TRBD2, each matching 5 bases. The length of the CDR3 is 16 residues. V lost 3 bases to trimming and J lost 3 bases, with 19 bases between them. Germline lookup yields CDR1 SGHDT and CDR2 YYEEEE. CDR3 DNA sequence: TGTGCCAGCAGCTCCTCGGGACGGCGAAGCGTCTACGAGCAGTACTTC. Residues: CASSSSGRRSVYEQYF.

This chain links TRBV9 with TRBJ2-1; TRBD1 aligns across 10 bases. This CDR3 has 18 amino acids. V shed 0 bases and J 8 bases; nucleotides not matched to a gene: 14. The germline gives CDR1 SGDLS, CDR2 YYNGEE. The CDR3 nucleotides are TGTGCCAGCAGCGTAGGCCCGGGACAGGGGCCCTCACGGGATGAGCAGTTCTTC. Translating gives CASSVGPGQGPSRDEQFF. Complete variable domain (other parts from reference TRBV9 and TRBJ2-1): DSGVTQTPKHLITATGQRVTLRCSPRSGDLSVYWYQQSLDQGLQFLIQYYNGEERAKGNILERFSAQQFPDLHSELNLSSLELGDSALYFCASSVGPGQGPSRDEQFFGPGTRLTVL.

The chain has TRBV4-3 and TRBJ1-2; D ambiguous. Looked up from germline, CDR1 is LGHNA and CDR2 is YSLEER. This CDR3 region has 13 residues. V was cut by 4 bases and J by 5 bases, with 11 bases left in between. CDR3 residues: CASSPKITYGYTF. As DNA, the CDR3 is TGCGCCAGCAGCCCAAAGATAACTTATGGCTACACCTTC.

The chain employs TRBV6-5 and TRBJ2-7, with TRBD2 matching over 13 bases. Germline assignment: CDR1 MNHEY and CDR2 SVGAGI. The CDR3 loop spans 15 amino acids. With 7 bases clipped from V and 8 bases from J, the junction kept 11 bases outside the gene matches. CDR3 amino acids: CASTLSGLAGAQQYF. CDR3 bases: TGTGCCAGCACCCTCAGCGGACTAGCGGGAGCTCAGCAGTACTTC.

This clone has only a few counts. V is TRBV5-1 and J is TRBJ2-7; TRBD1 aligns across 8 bases. With V trimmed by 6 bases and J by 2 bases, 7 bases remained unmatched. Germline assignment: CDR1 SGHRS and CDR2 YFSETQ. The length of the CDR3 is 14 residues. The CDR3 DNA follows: TGCGCCAGCAATATAGGACAGGGAGCCTACGAGCAGTACTTC. This encodes CASNIGQGAYEQYF.

The chain recombines TRBV28 with TRBJ2-5; TRBD1 aligns across 10 bases. The CDR3 covers 17 residues. Per germline, CDR1 MDHEN and CDR2 SYDVKM. J gave up 1 base and V 9 bases, and 14 bases lay outside the gene matches. The CDR3 bases are TGTGCCAGTAGAGGGACAGGGGCCACCTTTTCCCAAGAGACCCAGTACTTC. It specifies CASRGTGATFSQETQYF.

This chain uses TRBV11-2 with TRBJ1-3; D not resolved. Germline assignment: CDR1 SGHAT and CDR2 FQNNGV. V gave up 4 bases and J gave up 3 bases, with 7 bases separating them. The CDR3 is 13 residues long. The CDR3 loop is CASSWAVGNTIYF. CDR3 bases: TGTGCCAGCAGCTGGGCAGTTGGAAACACCATATATTTT.

The rearrangement joins TRBV6-5 to TRBJ2-3; the match to TRBD1 covers 11 bases. V trimming: 6 bases; J trimming: 4 bases; junction bases outside the gene matches: 0. Germline CDR1 and CDR2: MNHEY and SVGAGI. The CDR3 is 13 amino acids. CDR3 in DNA: TGTGCCAGCAGGGACAGGGGGCCAGATACGCAGTATTTT. Translating it yields CASRDRGPDTQYF.

V is TRBV19 and J is TRBJ2-1; the D gene is possibly TRBD1 (6 bases). In germline, CDR1 is LNHDA, CDR2 SQIVND (reference sequence). The germline V and J ends were trimmed by 3 bases and 1 base, with 10 bases remaining between them. This CDR3 is built from 15 residues. The CDR3 protein is CASSIVQGSYNEQFF. The CDR3 coding sequence is TGTGCCAGTAGTATTGTCCAGGGGTCCTACAATGAGCAGTTCTTC.

The genes are TRBV19 and TRBJ1-5; D call uncertain. The germline V gene has CDR1 LNHDA and CDR2 SQIVND (reference sequence). CDR3 size: 14 residues. V shed 2 bases and J shed 1 base, with 6 bases lying between them. The DNA for the CDR3 is TGTGCCAGTAGTATACGTGCAAGCAATCAGCCCCAGCATTTT. Encoded protein: CASSIRASNQPQHF.